This TCR beta chain was captured in a study of regulatory T cells in long-lasting Graves disease (dated by TCRdb to about 2021). The study in broad terms: Antithyroid drugs had been taken for less than 3 months by newly diagnosed Graves' disease patients. Peripheral blood TCR sequencing and RNA sequencing compared persistent Graves' disease patients with newly diagnosed Graves' disease patients. The study took place in China and was registered as a clinical trial. A total of some 33 samples were covered by TCR sequencing, comprising roughly 13 persistent and 20 newly diagnosed Graves' disease patients. Study-wide findings and limitations: Because the primary lesion, thyroid tissue, could not be accessed, the study looked at peripheral blood alone. TRBV28, TRBJ1-2 and TRBJ2-5 were preferentially used in persistent disease, while TRBV20-1 and TRBJ2-1 were favored in newly diagnosed disease. Persistent patients shared more public clonotypes among themselves (2,741) than newly diagnosed patients did (about 970). Lower TCR Shannon entropy and fewer highly expanded clones were observed in persistent Graves' disease patients than in newly diagnosed patients, which suggested clonal expansion. The authors acknowledged the small sample size as a limitation that may reduce accuracy. Sequencing and analysis were restricted to the TCR beta chain.

Worth noting for this clonotype: Which antigen it targets is not known. No base qualities exist here, and no much larger clone lies one base off it.

In the paper's terms, the time point label means: newly diagnosed GD, antithyroid drugs for less than 3 months. For both TCR sequencing and RNA sequencing, RNA was extracted from PBMCs using TRIzol. The diagnosis of Graves' disease was made according to American Thyroid Association guidelines. Patients were recruited from an endocrinology department in Xi'an, China. Each patient gave 7.5 to 10 milliliters of peripheral blood, collected in an EDTA anticoagulant tube. Ficoll Paque Plus density gradient separation was used to isolate PBMCs, and no further T cell sorting was done. An Agilent 2100 Bioanalyzer and agarose gel were used to check RNA quality, and a NanoDrop 2000 was used to measure RNA concentration. The library was generated by multiplex PCR. This sample was sequenced with an Illumina HiSeq 4000. To build TCR beta libraries, CDR3 regions were amplified by Arm-PCR using iRepertoire HTBI primers. Before sequencing, the PCR products went through gel purification. In the authors' own workflow: Across samples, roughly 60 TRBV and 13 to 15 TRBJ segments were identified and used for gene usage analysis of CDR3 amino acid clonotypes. Filtered high-quality paired reads were merged into contigs using COPE and FqMerger. BLAST was used to align contigs to the IMGT TRBV, TRBD and TRBJ reference genes, and CDR3 was defined following IMGT. Any clonotype with a frequency above 0.1% was classified as a highly expanded clone. Repertoire diversity was measured by Shannon entropy, and V-J evenness by the Gini coefficient. A clonotype was considered public if more than one individual shared it. Starting from the raw public reads, TCRdb applied fastp trimming at Q25, assembled clones with MiXCR and retained in-frame beta chains. All rows with the same CDR3 protein become a single entry with the most common DNA and genes. For this entry, the V and J calls and clone size follow TCRdb and not the study's own pipeline. The sample contains 450,000 to 650,000 distinct CDR3 sequences, more than 15% of them found a single time. Together, the top ten hold 20% to 25% of the sample.

The CDR3 runs 16 amino acids, cysteine and phenylalanine included. CDR3 DNA is the only sequence kept; it has 48 bases, read in frame from the first base. Per the germline V gene, MGHRA is the CDR1 and YSYEKL is the CDR2. Trimming takes 3 bases off V and 3 bases off J; junction bases not matched to a gene: 10. This sample also appeared in a second study, on T cells in Graves' hyperthyroidism and ophthalmopathy. As the second study states: A patient counted as having stable Graves' hyperthyroidism if no progression to ophthalmopathy occurred over 18 months of follow-up. Hyperthyroidism patients were aged 18 to 65 years and newly diagnosed, with disease duration of less than 2 months. Exclusion was applied to patients with uncontrolled infections, other autoimmune diseases, pregnancy or lactation. Clinical symptoms, serum thyroxine and TRAb, thyroid ultrasound, and orbital computed tomography formed the basis for the diagnoses. For the first round of RT-PCR on the TCR CDR3, the HTBI primer set was used together with the Qiagen OneStep RT-PCR kit. Blood samples also contained most of the expanded thyroid clonotypes (frequency above 0.001), which suggests that blood repertoires may reflect thyroid immune responses. In cross-validation, a model built on a 13 V-J signature told ophthalmopathy apart from stable hyperthyroidism with 85% to 90% sensitivity and 81% to 82% specificity, and in testing the same model reached 80%/75%. In validation, progression to ophthalmopathy was predicted by the model with around 70% sensitivity and approximately 78% specificity, a median of about 6 months before onset. TCR V-J signatures able to tell the groups apart were searched for in a discovery cohort of 100 or so patients, of whom more than 40 had Graves' ophthalmopathy and around 56 had stable Graves' hyperthyroidism. Whether ophthalmopathy could be predicted prospectively was tested in an independent validation cohort made up of some 20 hyperthyroidism patients plus 17 patients who later progressed to ophthalmopathy. The 100 discovery patients were randomly split 7:3 into training and test sets. The study also compared thyroid tissue and blood T-cell repertoires from five or six Graves' hyperthyroidism patients. After blood sampling, hyperthyroidism patients were treated with methimazole at a starting dose of 30 mg daily, and ophthalmopathy patients were treated with high-dose intravenous methylprednisolone. The libraries were constructed in a second round of multiplex PCR and then size-selected and purified. Libraries were sequenced paired-end with 100 bp reads on an Illumina HiSeq2000. SOAPnuke was used to process the raw data, removing reads that contained adapters or uncalled bases, had a mean Phred below 15, or lacked an exact match to the constant primer or identifier. High-quality paired reads were merged with COPE v1.2.5, and unique nucleotide sequences were defined as clonotypes. MiTCR v1.1 was used to align clonotypes to the IMGT TRBV, TRBD and TRBJ reference segments. The analysis included only V-J combinations with a frequency above 0.0001, which together covered about 99% of the repertoires. A TCS score was defined as the ratio between F50 (clonal expansion) and ExV (chaos), using BLOSUM62-based TCRdist between CDR3 peptides within each V-J. Welch's t-statistics and random forest reduced some 510 V-J features to about 13, which were used in a naive Bayes classifier (R e1071). No statistical method was used to set the sample size in advance, and investigators knew the group allocation. The paper describes TCR Vbeta CDR3 sequencing of more than 120 peripheral blood samples, made up of 43 ophthalmopathy patients, 70 to 75 hyperthyroidism patients and roughly 17 progressor patients.

The chain is encoded by TRBV4-1 joined to TRBJ1-1; TRBD1 matches 7 bases in the middle. This receptor was taken from a woman aged 35-65 years with Graves disease. Donor details come from another sample of the same person, matched by shared clones. The sample here was peripheral blood mononuclear cells (PBMCs), taken at new diagnosis, from a patient treated with antithyroid drugs. The DNA sequence is given as TGCGCCAGCAGCCACCTGCCGACAGGGTTGGACACTGAAGCTTTCTTT. This sequence encodes CASSHLPTGLDTEAFF.